This is a list of T cell receptor beta chains from one sample in a study of early T cells in non-severe SARS-CoV-2 infection. MiXCR was run by TCRdb on the 5' RACE reads, yielding one entry per CDR3 protein. The table shows 55,000 to 80,000 distinct CDR3 sequences, with about an eighth occurring only once. Sequenced material: whole blood, taken at baseline. The receptors stem from an adult who was a healthcare worker with PCR-confirmed SARS-CoV-2 infection or an uninfected control (not recorded which). Both conserved end residues are part of each CDR3. D genes are given only for firm matches. The size field is filled for only some rows; it gives once, few, many or a size class.

v_call	d_call	j_call	clone_size	cdr3_aa	cdr3_nt
TRBV7-9	NA	TRBJ2-7	many	CASSPQGIEQYF	TGTGCCAGCAGCCCCCAGGGAATCGAGCAGTACTTC
TRBV4-3	NA	TRBJ1-4	many	CASSQDSGRLFF	TGCGCCAGCAGCCAAGACTCAGGGCGTCTGTTTTTT
TRBV5-4	NA	TRBJ2-3	NA	CASREGTGPAYTQYF	TGTGCCAGCAGAGAAGGAACAGGGCCAGCGTATACGCAGTATTTT
TRBV6-6	NA	TRBJ1-1	NA	CASSLTAEAFF	TGTGCCAGCAGTTTGACGGCAGAAGCTTTCTTT
TRBV7-3	TRBD1	TRBJ2-3	NA	CASSAAGGGTDTQYF	TGTGCCAGCAGCGCTGCAGGGGGCGGCACAGATACGCAGTATTTT
TRBV5-1	NA	TRBJ2-5	few	CASSPTTDLGTQYF	TGCGCCAGCAGCCCAACGACAGACCTGGGGACCCAGTACTTC
TRBV28	NA	TRBJ2-4	few	CASSFQRGKNIQYF	TGTGCCAGCAGTTTTCAACGAGGCAAAAACATTCAGTACTTC
TRBV25-1	NA	TRBJ2-6	few	CASSVPGANVLTF	TGTGCCAGCAGTGTACCGGGGGCCAACGTCCTGACTTTC
TRBV11-2	NA	TRBJ1-2	many	CASSLVAGGYGYTF	TGTGCCAGCAGCTTAGTGGCAGGAGGGTATGGCTACACCTTC
TRBV5-1	TRBD1	TRBJ2-1	NA	CASSLRTGDTTEQFF	TGCGCCAGCAGCTTAAGGACAGGGGATACTACTGAGCAGTTCTTC
TRBV5-4	NA	TRBJ2-2	NA	CASSSSLANTGELFF	TGTGCCAGCAGCTCTAGCCTGGCGAACACCGGGGAGCTGTTTTTT
TRBV10-3	NA	TRBJ1-2	NA	CAITLLPGGGYTF	TGTGCCATCACTTTACTCCCCGGGGGTGGCTACACCTTC
TRBV10-3	TRBD2	TRBJ2-3	NA	CAISELLAGQSTDTQYF	TGTGCCATCAGTGAGCTACTAGCGGGTCAAAGCACAGATACGCAGTATTTT
TRBV24-1	TRBD1	TRBJ1-5	many	CATSTRDRGRCNQPQHF	TGTGCCACCAGCACCCGGGACAGGGGGCGATGCAATCAGCCCCAGCATTTT
TRBV15	NA	TRBJ1-4	many	CATSNGAVSNEKLFF	TGTGCCACCAGCAACGGGGCTGTGTCTAATGAAAAACTGTTTTTT
TRBV20-1	NA	TRBJ2-2	many	CSAREGRANTGELFF	TGCAGTGCTAGAGAAGGCAGGGCGAACACCGGGGAGCTGTTTTTT
TRBV5-1	TRBD1	TRBJ1-4	many	CASSPQTGVQEKLFF	TGCGCCAGCAGCCCCCAGACAGGGGTCCAGGAAAAACTGTTTTTT
TRBV6-1	TRBD2	TRBJ2-7	many	CATKRGLAYEQYF	TGTGCCACCAAACGGGGACTAGCCTACGAGCAGTACTTC
TRBV29-1	TRBD2	TRBJ2-4	few	CSVPTLGGNQDF	TGCAGCGTTCCCACCCTGGGAGGGAACCAAGATTTC
TRBV7-6	NA	TRBJ1-4	NA	CASSLLGGRLSEKLFF	TGTGCCAGCAGCTTATTAGGGGGTAGGCTTTCAGAAAAACTGTTTTTT
TRBV3-1	NA	TRBJ1-2	few	CASSQEQGYTF	TGTGCCAGCAGCCAAGAACAGGGCTACACCTTC
TRBV27	TRBD2	TRBJ2-1	NA	CASSTIAGGSYNEQFF	TGTGCCAGCAGTACCATAGCGGGAGGGTCCTACAATGAGCAGTTCTTC
TRBV7-2	NA	TRBJ1-1	many	CASSPRAGTEAFF	TGTGCCAGCAGCCCTAGAGCGGGCACTGAAGCTTTCTTT
TRBV6-5	NA	TRBJ2-5	NA	CASSNGHINQETQYF	TGTGCCAGCAGTAATGGACACATTAACCAAGAGACCCAGTACTTC
TRBV6-6	NA	TRBJ2-5	NA	CASSWSTKGETQYF	TGTGCCAGCAGCTGGAGCACCAAGGGGGAGACCCAGTACTTC
TRBV12-3/TRBV12-4	NA	TRBJ2-3	NA	CASSFGDSTDTQYF	TGTGCCAGCAGTTTTGGAGATAGCACAGATACGCAGTATTTT
TRBV2	NA	TRBJ2-7	few	CASAQGYEQYF	TGTGCCAGCGCTCAGGGCTACGAGCAGTACTTC